A single T cell receptor (beta chain) is shown here with its context. These data originate in a study of blood T cell repertoires in COVID-19. Turning to the study itself: Sites in the United States, Italy and Spain provided acute and convalescent COVID-19 samples.

As handled by the study authors: Amplification from reference gene primers served as the basis for estimated nucleated cell counts. Assay used: immunoSEQ multiplex PCR; TCRdb lists only in-frame clones, some missing. V, J and clone size are those of that table, while D and trimming were read from the DNA. The data show 200,000 to 250,000 clones, with approximately 88% seen just once and more than 3% held by the top ten. Residents of approximately 25 US areas, aged about 18 to 95 years, made up the participants. Cohort placement rested on clinical history that participants reported themselves. The ends lost 2 bases at V and 6 bases at J; junction bases unmatched: 9. CDR3 length equals 17 residues. Germline CDR1 LNHNV, CDR2 YYDKDF (reference sequence).

The receptor was derived from a woman under 40 who had been exposed to COVID-19. The sample taken for sequencing was PBMCs or T cells enriched from blood (not recorded which). The V and J genes are TRBV15 and TRBJ2-5; 13 nucleotides align to TRBD2. As DNA, the CDR3 is TGTGCCACCAGCAGATCGAGCGGGACTAGCGGGATCCAGACCCAGTACTTC. It yields the protein CATSRSSGTSGIQTQYF.